Reported below is one T cell receptor beta chain. Its antigen remains unknown. These data come from a study of T cell responses to AZD1222 COVID-19 vaccine. Looked up from germline, CDR1 is MNHEY and CDR2 is SMNVEV (reference sequence). The CDR3 consists of 13 residues. V shed 2 bases and J shed 8 bases, with 12 bases lying between them. Profiling relied on immunoSEQ multiplex PCR, and the TCRdb table lists in-frame clones only, not all of them. The sample has over 100,000 clones; 90% are singletons. Study findings and constraints: Reportedly, nearly half the spike-specific TCRs target unmutated variant regions. Among vaccine-associated CD4 TCRs, coverage spanned spike, with dominance at 160-218 and 743-854.

Here the sequenced sample was peripheral blood, taken on day 0 of AZD1222 vaccination. The chain is built from TRBV27 and TRBJ1-1; D is possibly TRBD1 (5 bases). This receptor was taken from an adult in good health. The CDR3 coding sequence is TGTGCCAGCAGTTTAACCTTCGGGGGGGAAGCTTTCTTT. This encodes CASSLTFGGEAFF.